This TCR beta chain was captured in a study of CD8+ T cells in alopecia areata. Findings and caveats of the study: The study found TCR sharing across patients less clear than in mice, possibly for HLA reasons. Alphabeta T cells residing in normal skin are also sequenced in scalp samples.

This CDR3 has 13 residues. V lost 6 bases to trimming and J lost 5 bases, with 10 bases between them. CDR1 and CDR2 from the germline V gene are MDHEN and SYDVKM. cDNA reverse transcribed from extracted RNA served as the sequencing template. Assay: immunoSEQ multiplex PCR; the TCRdb copy retains only in-frame clones and omits some. The repertoire consists of 150,000 to 200,000 clones, with 65% to 75% occurring once and the leading ten covering over 10%. This clone showed up just a few times. Its antigen is as yet unknown. This chain links TRBV28 with TRBJ2-2; D gene uncertain. The source was CD8+ T cells sorted from blood, collected at week 0. This receptor was taken from a human donor with alopecia areata. This CDR3 is CASSKRVTGELFF. The CDR3 nucleotides read TGTGCCAGCAGCAAAAGGGTGACCGGGGAGCTGTTTTTT.